One and the same sample provided the 14 T cell receptor beta chains below, sequenced in a study of blood T cell repertoires in COVID-19. The repertoire was sequenced with immunoSEQ multiplex PCR; TCRdb's copy has only in-frame clones and lacks some. The sample carries around 260,000 clones, about 86% recorded once. The sequencing sample was made of peripheral blood. The receptors originated from a person aged 70 to 85 with COVID-19, enrolled during active disease.

The chain recombines TRBV19 with TRBJ2-2; the match to TRBD2 covers 12 bases. The ends lost 6 bases at V and 4 bases at J; junction bases unmatched: 6. Germline V CDR1 and CDR2: LNHDA, SQIVND (reference sequence). The CDR3 runs 16 residues. CDR3 bases: TGTGCCAGTAGACTACTAGCGGGGGGACTCACCGGGGAGCTGTTTTTT. Translated, it gives CASRLLAGGLTGELFF.

The chain links TRBV6-5 to TRBJ2-2; D not resolved. Germline loops: CDR1 MNHEY, CDR2 SVGAGI. The V gene lost 2 bases and the J gene lost 6 bases, with 10 bases spanning the gap. The CDR3 spans 14 residues. The CDR3: CASSYDDTAGELFF. The CDR3 coding sequence is TGTGCCAGCAGTTACGACGACACCGCCGGGGAGCTGTTTTTT.

This sequence joins TRBV25-1 and TRBJ1-5, with 7 bases lining up with TRBD1. V trimming: 1 base; J trimming: 7 bases; junction bases outside the gene matches: 4. The CDR3 is 14 amino acids. Germline lookup yields CDR1 MGHDK and CDR2 SYGVNS. The CDR3 protein is CASSESTGEQPQHF. The CDR3 DNA is TGTGCCAGCAGTGAATCTACAGGGGAACAGCCCCAGCATTTT.

This CDR3 is CASSFGRVPPETQYF. The CDR3 DNA reads TGTGCCAGCAGTTTTGGCAGGGTCCCCCCAGAGACCCAGTACTTC. This rearrangement joins TRBV28 to TRBJ2-5; TRBD1 is a possible D gene (5 bases). Trimming removed 3 bases at V and 4 bases at J, with 15 bases between. The CDR3 is 15 amino acids. Germline assignment: CDR1 MDHEN and CDR2 SYDVKM.

The chain recombines TRBV20-1 with TRBJ2-3, with TRBD2 as a possible D gene (6 bases). This CDR3 is 14 amino acids long. Looked up from germline, CDR1 is DFQATT and CDR2 is SNEGSKA (reference sequence). V was clipped by 3 bases and J by 1 base, with 11 bases between them. This CDR3 is CSASSGLRTDTQYF. In nucleotides, the CDR3 is TGCAGTGCTAGTTCGGGACTTCGCACAGATACGCAGTATTTT.

This sequence joins TRBV5-1 and TRBJ1-1, with no clear D. This CDR3 region has 13 residues. V lost 0 bases to trimming and J lost 5 bases, with 8 bases between them. Per the germline V gene, CDR1 is SGHRS and CDR2 is YFSETQ. The CDR3 DNA is TGCGCCAGCAGCTTGGATAGATATACTGAAGCTTTCTTT. Its translation: CASSLDRYTEAFF.

V and J are TRBV2 and TRBJ1-2, with 8 bases matching TRBD1. The CDR3 runs 15 residues. V was pared by 3 bases and J by 8 bases, with 11 bases of the junction left unmatched. Germline V gene data show CDR1 as SNHLY and CDR2 as FYNNEI. CDR3 in amino acids: CASSDSGTGARGYTF. CDR3 DNA: TGTGCCAGCAGTGACTCCGGGACAGGCGCTAGGGGCTACACCTTC.

In its sample, this clone was seen once. The rearrangement uses TRBV4-2 and TRBJ2-7, with a weak D call TRBD1 (6 bases). This CDR3 is built from 13 residues. Trimming took off 4 bases at V and 2 bases at J, with 9 bases between the two ends. Germline CDR1 LGHNA, CDR2 YNFKEQ. The CDR3, as DNA: TGTGCCAGCAGCCCAGGGGATACCTACGAGCAGTACTTC. Its protein product is CASSPGDTYEQYF.

The DNA of the CDR3 is TGTGCCAGCAGCCTCGGAGGCGGGCTCGTCTATAATTCACCCCTCCACTTT. Its protein product is CASSLGGGLVYNSPLHF. V gene TRBV7-9 combines with J gene TRBJ1-6; D is undetermined. This CDR3 has 17 amino acids. With 5 bases removed from V and 3 bases from J, the gap between germline ends came to 17 bases. Germline CDR1 is SEHNR and CDR2 is FQNEAQ (reference sequence). The full variable domain, in which reference TRBV7-9 and TRBJ1-6 provide the parts outside the CDR3, is DTGVSQNPRHKITKRGQNVTFRCDPISEHNRLYWYRQTLGQGPEFLTYFQNEAQLEKSRLLSDRFSAERPKGSFSTLEIQRTEQGDSAMYLCASSLGGGLVYNSPLHFGNGTRLTVT.

The chain is built from TRBV19 and TRBJ1-5; TRBD1 might be the D (5 bases). The CDR3 extends over 15 amino acids. CDR1 and CDR2 (germline): LNHDA, SQIVND (reference sequence). V lost 4 bases and J lost 3, with 13 bases in between. CDR3 sequence: CASSTDGGTNQPQHF. In DNA form, the CDR3 reads TGTGCCAGTAGTACCGATGGGGGGACCAATCAGCCCCAGCATTTT.

The chain has TRBV5-1 and TRBJ2-2; maybe TRBD1 (6 bases). The CDR3 sequence is 15 residues long. Germline V gene lookup returns CDR1 SGHRS and CDR2 YFSETQ. Trimming took off 0 bases at V and 4 bases at J, with 10 bases between the two ends. The CDR3 is CASSLGTASTGELFF. CDR3 nucleotides: TGCGCCAGCAGCTTGGGGACAGCTTCCACCGGGGAGCTGTTTTTT.

The chain has TRBV6-2 or TRBV6-3 and TRBJ1-2; maybe TRBD1 (5 bases). V lost 2 bases and J lost 6, with 13 bases in between. CDR1 and CDR2 (germline): MNHEY, SVGEGT. The CDR3 is 14 residues long. CDR3 sequence reads: CASSYTGPVDGYTF. In DNA, the CDR3 is TGTGCCAGCAGTTACACAGGACCTGTGGATGGCTACACCTTC.

A single count supports this clone. CDR3 protein: CASTDKGQGGQPQHF. CDR3 nucleotide sequence: TGTGCCAGTACCGATAAAGGACAGGGCGGTCAGCCCCAGCATTTT. The V call is TRBV19, the J call TRBJ1-5; 8 bases fit TRBD1. The germline V gene has CDR1 LNHDA and CDR2 SQIVND (reference sequence). J gave up 6 bases and V 7 bases, and 11 bases lay outside the gene matches. The CDR3 covers 15 residues.

As for this clone: Within the sample, other DNA sequences also encode this same CDR3. The chain recombines TRBV5-6 with TRBJ1-6, with a weak D call TRBD1 (6 bases). The CDR3 runs 14 residues. Trimming removed 0 bases from V and 7 bases from J, with 8 bases in between. Germline V lookup: CDR1 SGHDT, CDR2 YYEEEE. This CDR3 reads CASSLGQGNSPLHF. The CDR3 DNA reads as TGTGCCAGCAGCTTGGGGCAGGGGAATTCACCCCTCCACTTT.